Presented here are 8 T cell receptor beta chains from one specimen sequenced in a study of immune evolution from preneoplasia to lung adenocarcinoma. TCRdb keeps only in-frame clones here, not all; method: immunoSEQ multiplex PCR. The repertoire holds about 26,000 clones, with around 74% as singletons. Specimen: FFPE invasive lung adenocarcinoma tissue. All receptors come from a person aged 60 to 70 with invasive lung adenocarcinoma. Some clones in this sample may be carry-over from other donors' samples.

The J gene is TRBJ1-3, the V gene TRBV14; 8 bases agree with TRBD1. V lost 4 bases to trimming and J lost 0 bases; unmatched junction nucleotides: 5. The CDR3 covers 16 residues. CDR1 is SGHDN and CDR2 is FVKESK in the germline V gene. CDR3 bases: TGTGCCAGCAGCCTCGGACAGGGCCTCTCTGGAAACACCATATATTTT. Residues: CASSLGQGLSGNTIYF.

This clone is judged medium-sized. The chain recombines TRBV5-1 with TRBJ1-2; the match to TRBD1 covers 8 bases. Germline V CDR1 and CDR2: SGHRS, YFSETQ. V gave up 3 bases and J gave up 4 bases; unmatched junction bases: 8. This CDR3 is built from 15 residues. CDR3 nucleotide sequence: TGCGCCAGCAGCTCCGGACAGGGCCGGGGCTATGGCTACACCTTC. It specifies CASSSGQGRGYGYTF.

This chain connects TRBV6-6 to TRBJ2-2, with D unclear. The V gene lost 6 bases and the J gene lost 8 bases, with 13 bases spanning the gap. CDR1 and CDR2 from the germline V gene are MNHNY and SVGAGI (reference sequence). This CDR3 has 13 residues. For the CDR3, the DNA is TGTGCCAGCAGGCAGTGGCCGAAAGGGGAGCTGTTTTTT. Translated: CASRQWPKGELFF.

With regard to this clone: The same CDR3 arises from other DNA sequences in this sample as well. The chain links TRBV11-2 to TRBJ2-7; 7 nucleotides match TRBD2. The CDR3 totals 15 residues. V lost 5 bases, J lost 3 bases, and 10 bases stayed unmatched. CDR1 and CDR2 from the germline V gene are SGHAT and FQNNGV. CDR3 region: CASSPGLSWSYEQYF. Here the CDR3 DNA reads TGTGCCAGCAGCCCGGGACTAAGCTGGAGCTACGAGCAGTACTTC. The full variable domain, rest sourced from reference TRBV11-2 and TRBJ2-7, is EAGVAQSPRYKIIEKRQSVAFWCNPISGHATLYWYQQILGQGPKLLIQFQNNGVVDDSQLPKDRFSAERLKGVDSTLKIQPAKLEDSAVYLCASSPGLSWSYEQYFGPGTRLTVT.

CDR3 bases: TGTGCCAGCAGTGGGGGGACTAGCGGGACGGCCCAGTACTTC. It codes for CASSGGTSGTAQYF. J is TRBJ2-5 and V is TRBV2; 13 bases agree with TRBD2. This CDR3 contains 14 residues. CDR1 and CDR2 (germline): SNHLY, FYNNEI. V lost 4 bases to trimming and J lost 9 bases; unmatched junction nucleotides: 5.

The V gene is TRBV27, the J gene TRBJ2-1; D call uncertain. In germline, CDR1 is MNHEY, CDR2 SMNVEV (reference sequence). This CDR3 contains 14 residues. V shed 5 bases and J shed 4 bases, with 12 bases lying between them. The chain's CDR3 is CASSLTEDYNEQFF. DNA for the CDR3: TGTGCCAGCAGTCTGACGGAAGATTACAATGAGCAGTTCTTC.

J is TRBJ1-5 and V is TRBV2; the D gene is possibly TRBD1 (5 bases). CDR1 is SNHLY and CDR2 is FYNNEI in the germline V gene. This CDR3 is 13 amino acids long. Between the trimmed V and J ends, which lost 10 bases and 4 bases, there was a span of 14 bases. The CDR3 nucleotides are TGTGCCACTACAGGCGGCTTTAATCAGCCCCAGCATTTT. Amino acid sequence: CATTGGFNQPQHF. Combining the CDR3 with reference TRBV2 and TRBJ1-5 gives the whole variable domain EPEVTQTPSHQVTQMGQEVILRCVPISNHLYFYWYRQILGQKVEFLVSFYNNEISEKSEIFDDQFSVERPDGSNFTLKIRSTKLEDSAMYFCATTGGFNQPQHFGDGTRLSIL.

This clone occurred once. The chain has TRBV12-2 and TRBJ1-5. TRBV12-2 is a pseudogene locus. The CDR3 is made up of 16 amino acids. The CDR3 DNA reads as TGTGCAAGTCGTACCTCGTGGGGGTGTGTAGCGCAGCCCCAGCATTTT. Translated: CASRTSWGCVAQPQHF.